What follows are 14 T cell receptor beta chains derived from one specimen sequenced in a study of T cells in Graves' hyperthyroidism and ophthalmopathy. RNA transcripts were the template for amplifying TCR beta CDR3 regions. First-round RT-PCR with HTBI primers amplified the TCR CDR3 region. TCRdb fed the multiplex PCR reads into MiXCR, producing one record per CDR3 protein. Among about 560,000 distinct CDR3 sequences listed, around 15% were seen once. Sequencing was done on a sample of blood. These receptors were taken from a woman under 30 with Graves' hyperthyroidism.

This clonotype was counted at least ten times. The rearrangement links TRBV20-1 to TRBJ2-2, with 14 bases aligning to TRBD2. The ends lost 3 bases at V and 5 bases at J; junction bases unmatched: 11. This CDR3 comprises 18 residues. Germline-derived CDR1 and CDR2 are DFQATT and SNEGSKA (reference sequence). CDR3 in DNA: TGCAGTGCTAGCCACCTGACTAGCGGGAGGGCGGTGACCGGGGAGCTGTTTTTT. This encodes CSASHLTSGRAVTGELFF.

Worth noting for this clonotype: Its ends do not fully match the called genes, so a read error is possible. This chain links TRBV7-7 with TRBJ2-5; the D is unclear. The CDR3 covers 15 residues. CDR1 and CDR2 from the germline V gene are SSHAT and FNYEAQ (reference sequence). The CDR3 loop is CASSSSPRYQETQYF. The DNA of the CDR3 is TGTGCTAGCAGCTCATCACCTAGGTACCAAGAGACCCAGTACTTC.

This clonotype was counted a few times. V and J are TRBV12-3 or TRBV12-4 and TRBJ1-2; weak D call: TRBD1 (6 bases). The CDR3 loop spans 15 amino acids. V lost 1 base and J lost 5, with 14 bases in between. Written as DNA, the CDR3 is TGTGCCAGCAGTTTAGTTGACAGGCGAAGGTATGGCTACACCTTC. It specifies CASSLVDRRRYGYTF.

The V and J genes are TRBV6-1 and TRBJ1-4; D ambiguous. This CDR3 contains 14 residues. Germline assignment: CDR1 MNHNS and CDR2 SASEGT. V was shortened by 6 bases and J by 8 bases, with 16 bases between the two germline ends. The CDR3 nucleotides read TGTGCCAGCAGACCGGACGGACTAATGGAAAAACTGTTTTTT. Translation: CASRPDGLMEKLFF.

This clonotype came up many times. The V and J genes are TRBV20-1 and TRBJ2-5; D possibly corresponds to TRBD1 (5 bases). There are 12 residues in the CDR3. Germline V CDR1 and CDR2: DFQATT, SNEGSKA (reference sequence). V was trimmed by 3 bases and J by 2 bases, leaving 7 bases between them. CDR3 sequence reads: CSARDTQETQYF. The CDR3 region has the DNA TGCAGTGCTAGGGACACACAAGAGACCCAGTACTTC.

The chain couples TRBV6-5 to TRBJ2-7; possible D gene TRBD1, 6 bases. The length of the CDR3 is 12 residues. Germline CDR1 reads MNHEY; CDR2 reads SVGAGI. V was cut by 4 bases and J by 6 bases, with 10 bases left in between. This chain's CDR3 is CASSSTGLEQYF. The CDR3 DNA sequence: TGTGCCAGCAGTTCTACAGGGCTCGAGCAGTACTTC.

A few counts support this clonotype. The rearrangement links TRBV2 to TRBJ1-6; no definite D call. V was shortened by 6 bases and J by 8 bases, with 8 bases between the two germline ends. The germline CDR1 and CDR2 sequences are SNHLY and FYNNEI. The CDR3 contains 12 residues. The CDR3 here is CASRGTDSPLHF. CDR3 coding DNA: TGTGCCAGCAGGGGTACAGATTCACCCCTCCACTTT. Drawing the rest from reference TRBV2 and TRBJ1-6, the complete variable domain is EPEVTQTPSHQVTQMGQEVILRCVPISNHLYFYWYRQILGQKVEFLVSFYNNEISEKSEIFDDQFSVERPDGSNFTLKIRSTKLEDSAMYFCASRGTDSPLHFGNGTRLTVT.

This chain connects TRBV4-1 to TRBJ2-3; D is possibly TRBD1 or TRBD2 (6 bases each). There are 15 residues in the CDR3. V was shortened by 1 base and J by 5 bases, with 13 bases between the two germline ends. Germline CDR1 MGHRA, CDR2 YSYEKL. The CDR3 DNA sequence: TGCGCCAGCAGCCAAGTAAGGGGGGCGCAAGATACGCAGTATTTT. Amino acids: CASSQVRGAQDTQYF.

This clonotype has ten or more counts. The chain joins TRBV2 to TRBJ2-1; 7 bases agree with TRBD1. Germline lookup yields CDR1 SNHLY and CDR2 FYNNEI. The J segment lost 5 bases and the V segment lost 4 bases, leaving 2 bases of the junction unmatched. This CDR3 is built from 13 residues. Here the CDR3 DNA reads TGTGCCAGCAGTGTGGGACAGCACAATGAGCAGTTCTTC. Translation: CASSVGQHNEQFF. The whole variable domain, filled in from reference TRBV2 and TRBJ2-1, reads EPEVTQTPSHQVTQMGQEVILRCVPISNHLYFYWYRQILGQKVEFLVSFYNNEISEKSEIFDDQFSVERPDGSNFTLKIRSTKLEDSAMYFCASSVGQHNEQFFGPGTRLTVL.

This clonotype came up many times. The rearrangement uses TRBV5-1 and TRBJ2-3; TRBD1 or TRBD2 may be the D gene (5 bases each). The CDR3 is 13 residues long. V gave up 5 bases and J gave up 6 bases, with 13 bases separating them. Germline CDR1 SGHRS, CDR2 YFSETQ. CDR3 residues: CASRYGTDDTQYF. As DNA, the CDR3 is TGCGCCAGCAGATATGGGACCGACGATACGCAGTATTTT.

This clonotype turned up a few times. The chain uses TRBV6-1 and TRBJ2-3; 10 nucleotides align to TRBD2. This CDR3 is 14 amino acids long. V lost 6 bases, J lost 7 bases, and 7 bases stayed unmatched. The germline V gene has CDR1 MNHNS and CDR2 SASEGT. CDR3 sequence reads: CASRPGLASNTQYF. DNA of the CDR3: TGTGCCAGCAGGCCGGGACTAGCGTCGAATACGCAGTATTTT.

In this sample, this clonotype turned up many times. The V and J genes are TRBV2 and TRBJ1-5, with 7 bases identical to TRBD1. The CDR3 sequence is 13 residues long. The germline V gene encodes CDR1 SNHLY and CDR2 FYNNEI. V was clipped by 4 bases and J by 7 bases; unmatched bases: 4. The CDR3 DNA reads as TGTGCCAGCAGTGGAAGGGGGCTCCAGCCCCAGCATTTT. Its protein is CASSGRGLQPQHF.

This clonotype was detected a few times. The rearrangement uses TRBV6-2 or TRBV6-3 and TRBJ2-6; D remains unclear. The CDR3 extends over 12 amino acids. V lost 8 bases and J lost 2, with 4 bases in between. The V gene's germline CDR1 is MNHEY and CDR2 SVGEGT. The CDR3 here is CASSAGANVLTF. CDR3 DNA sequence: TGTGCCAGCTCTGCTGGGGCCAACGTCCTGACTTTC.

This clonotype was picked up many times. The chain is built from TRBV7-3 and TRBJ2-3; maybe TRBD2 (6 bases). V was clipped by 4 bases and J by 2 bases, with 13 bases between them. This CDR3 spans 15 amino acids. The germline CDR1 and CDR2 sequences are SGHTA and FQGTGA. CDR3 sequence (DNA): TGTGCCAGCAGCTCGACCGGGACTGTCACAGATACGCAGTATTTT. This sequence encodes CASSSTGTVTDTQYF.